Below, one TCR beta chain is given with its context. Antigen specificity is unknown. Trimming took 2 bases from V and 15 from J, leaving 20 bases between them. Germline V gene data show CDR1 as SGHTA and CDR2 as FQGNSA. The CDR3 runs 15 residues. The sample belongs to a study of beta chain features in type 1 diabetes. General study findings and limits: Type 1 diabetes patients had moderately but significantly shorter TCRB CDR3s in all four CD4+ subsets.

Sorting gave populations that all exceeded 98% purity. The study reverse transcribed the entire isolated RNA, so it sequenced expressed TCRB transcripts. Assay: immunoSEQ multiplex PCR; the TCRdb copy retains only in-frame clones and omits some. The table records about 650,000 clones, around 12% of them present only once. Sequenced sample: naive CD4+ T cells from blood. The TCR sequence derives from a man aged 30 to 39 with type 1 diabetes. The V gene is TRBV7-2, the J gene TRBJ1-6; a weak D match, TRBD1 (6 bases). The CDR3 here is CASSLSGAQGGYLHF. The CDR3 region has the DNA TGTGCCAGCAGCTTATCAGGGGCCCAAGGGGGATACCTCCACTTT.